This TCR beta chain was sequenced for a study of T cell changes during pregnancy in multiple sclerosis. The protocol was immunoSEQ multiplex PCR, while the TCRdb copy is restricted to in-frame clones and leaves out a portion. The sample holds tens of thousands of clones, around nine tenths seen once. This clone was counted between two and nine times. The V gene lost 3 bases and the J gene lost 6 bases, with 12 bases spanning the gap. Per germline, CDR1 SGHNT and CDR2 YYREEE (reference sequence). This CDR3 is 13 amino acids long. The TCR comes from a female donor in good health, enrolled as a control in a pregnancy study. The source was CD4+ T cells from peripheral blood mononuclear cells, collected in the second trimester of pregnancy. The V call is TRBV5-4, the J call TRBJ1-1; D unclear. CDR3: CASSSFLSAEAFF. CDR3 nucleotides: TGTGCCAGCAGCTCATTCTTAAGCGCTGAAGCTTTCTTT.